This T cell receptor beta chain was recovered during a study of T cell clonotyping in hematopoietic cell transplantation. Germline V lookup: CDR1 SNHLY, CDR2 FYNNEI. The CDR3 has 19 amino acids. Trimming took 9 bases from V and 0 from J, leaving 28 bases between them. TCRdb keeps only in-frame clones here, not all; method: immunoSEQ multiplex PCR. The sample records 25,000 to 30,000 clones, more than 70% being singletons. Specified time point: recipient sample about 28 days before transplant, after cytoreduction. V usage is TRBV2 and J usage is TRBJ2-3, with no clear D. This sample comprised peripheral blood mononuclear cells, obtained before stem cell transplant. The sequence was obtained from a man aged 40-55 years with acute myeloid leukemia. Some clones in this sample may be carry-over from other donors' samples. For the CDR3, the DNA is TGTGCCAGGTCTTCGGAACGGATTTTACGCGTTTCTAGCACAGATACGCAGTATTTT. Its translation is CARSSERILRVSSTDTQYF.